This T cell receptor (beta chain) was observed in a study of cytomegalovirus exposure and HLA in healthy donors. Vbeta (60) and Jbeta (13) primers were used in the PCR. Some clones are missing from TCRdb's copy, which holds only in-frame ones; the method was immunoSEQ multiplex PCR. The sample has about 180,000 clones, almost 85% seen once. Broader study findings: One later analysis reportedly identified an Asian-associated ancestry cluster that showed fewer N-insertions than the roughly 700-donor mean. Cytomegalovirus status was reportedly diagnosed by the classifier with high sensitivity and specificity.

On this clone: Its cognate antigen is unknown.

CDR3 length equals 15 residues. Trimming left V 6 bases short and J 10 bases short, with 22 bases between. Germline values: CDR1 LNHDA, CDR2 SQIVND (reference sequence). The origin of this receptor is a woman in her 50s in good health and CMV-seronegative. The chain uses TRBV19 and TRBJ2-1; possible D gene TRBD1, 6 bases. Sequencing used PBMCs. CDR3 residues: CASSAKETGITEQFF. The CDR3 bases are TGTGCCAGTAGCGCTAAAGAAACAGGGATTACAGAGCAGTTCTTC.